A single sample gave rise to the 4 T cell receptor beta chains below, sequenced in a study of T cells in Graves' hyperthyroidism and ophthalmopathy. The TCR beta CDR3 regions underwent amplification using RNA transcripts as the source. An initial round of RT-PCR targeting the TCR CDR3 relied on the HTBI primer set. TCRdb used MiXCR to reprocess the multiplex PCR reads, holding one entry per CDR3 protein. The sample consists of 250,000 or so distinct CDR3 sequences, about 15% of them appearing once. The sequencing sample was made of blood. These receptors came from a woman aged 45-59 years with Graves' hyperthyroidism that later progressed to Graves' ophthalmopathy.

This clonotype was seen ten or more times. The V call is TRBV6-5, the J call TRBJ2-7; a weak D match, TRBD2 (6 bases). The CDR3 is made up of 16 amino acids. Germline CDR1 and CDR2: MNHEY and SVGAGI. Trimming shortened V by 6 bases and J by 4 bases, and 22 bases separated the two germline ends. The CDR3 here is CASRTQAGTALYEQYF. CDR3 sequence (DNA): TGTGCCAGCAGGACTCAGGCGGGGACGGCCTTATACGAGCAGTACTTC.

This clonotype came up many times. CDR3 coding DNA: TGCGCCAGCAGCTCTGGACTAGCGGGCTACAATGAGCAGTTCTTC. It encodes CASSSGLAGYNEQFF. This rearrangement joins TRBV5-1 to TRBJ2-1; 11 bases line up with TRBD2. The germline V gene encodes CDR1 SGHRS and CDR2 YFSETQ. The CDR3 consists of 15 residues. Trimming removed 3 bases from V and 3 bases from J; junction bases left unmatched: 2.

This clonotype was seen repeatedly, ten times or more. The rearrangement links TRBV5-1 to TRBJ2-7; maybe TRBD2 (5 bases). This CDR3 region has 13 residues. The V end was cut by 7 bases, the J end by 2 bases, with 13 bases between. Germline V gene data show CDR1 as SGHRS and CDR2 as YFSETQ. The CDR3 loop reads CASFRFGTYEQYF. CDR3 DNA sequence: TGCGCCAGCTTCCGCTTCGGGACCTACGAGCAGTACTTC. Full variable domain (missing parts from reference TRBV5-1 and TRBJ2-7): KAGVTQTPRYLIKTRGQQVTLSCSPISGHRSVSWYQQTPGQGLQFLFEYFSETQRNKGNFPGRFSGRQFSNSRSEMNVSTLELGDSALYLCASFRFGTYEQYFGPGTRLTVT.

In its sample, this clonotype was seen many times. The J gene is TRBJ2-3, the V gene TRBV13, with a tentative D call TRBD1 (5 bases). The CDR3 sequence is 14 residues long. V shed 6 bases and J shed 3 bases, with 13 bases lying between them. Germline-derived CDR1 and CDR2 are PRHDT and FYEKMQ (reference sequence). The chain's CDR3 is CASRLRGRTDTQYF. CDR3 DNA: TGTGCCAGCAGGTTAAGGGGCCGAACAGATACGCAGTATTTT.